This TCR beta chain was found in a study of T cells after posttransplantation cyclophosphamide. TCRdb keeps only in-frame clones here, not all; method: immunoSEQ multiplex PCR. The sample includes roughly 20,000 clones, about 98% of them seen just once. This related bone marrow graft donor gave peripheral blood on the day of marrow donation. Cells defined as naive were viable CD3+CD4+ or CD3+CD8+ and CCR7+CD45RA+CD45RO-CD95-CD27+CD28+. Germline V gene lookup returns CDR1 MGHRA and CDR2 YSYEKL. Trimming shortened V by 0 bases and J by 4 bases, and 10 bases separated the two germline ends. This CDR3 has 15 amino acids.

Material: naive CD8+ T cells sorted from PBMCs. The rearrangement links TRBV4-1 to TRBJ1-5; a weak D match, TRBD1 (5 bases). The receptor comes from a man aged 35 to 55 in good health, CMV-negative, and a related stem cell transplant donor. The CDR3 nucleotides are TGCGCCAGCAGCCAAGACTTACGGGGGAATCAGCCCCAGCATTTT. The encoded protein is CASSQDLRGNQPQHF.